The 2 T cell receptor beta chains listed next were all sequenced from one sample in a study of shared clonotypes between healthy human individuals. Assay: immunoSEQ multiplex PCR; the TCRdb copy retains only in-frame clones and omits some. Of roughly 680,000 clones in the sample, roughly 72% were seen once. The sequenced material came from memory CD4+ T cells sorted from blood. Noted subset: CD45RA-negative fraction. The receptor set was obtained from a woman in her thirties in good health.

This rearrangement joins TRBV29-1 to TRBJ2-1; unclear D gene. V was trimmed by 3 bases and J by 10 bases, leaving 10 bases between them. The CDR3 is 11 residues long. Germline assignment: CDR1 SQVTM and CDR2 ANQGSEA. The CDR3 nucleotides read TGCAGCGTTGAGGGCGCCCGCGAGCAGTTCTTC. It is translated as CSVEGAREQFF.

The CDR3 sequence: CASSRRGEGNTGELFF. Here the CDR3 DNA reads TGCGCCAGCAGCCGGAGGGGGGAGGGTAACACCGGGGAGCTGTTTTTT. The J gene is TRBJ2-2, the V gene TRBV4-1; perhaps TRBD2 as D (7 bases). Germline CDR1 MGHRA, CDR2 YSYEKL. This CDR3 is built from 16 residues. Trimming left V 4 bases short and J 2 bases short, with 14 bases between.